In this sample, the clone carrying this T cell receptor beta chain turned up a few times. The data belong to a study of T cells in Graves' hyperthyroidism and ophthalmopathy. V lost 2 bases and J 5 bases, leaving 13 bases between the germline ends. CDR3 length: 14 amino acids. The V gene's germline CDR1 is SGHRS and CDR2 YFSETQ. Amplification of TCR beta CDR3 regions was performed using RNA transcripts as template. First-round RT-PCR of the TCR CDR3 relied on the HTBI primer set. TCRdb re-called the multiplex PCR reads through MiXCR, storing one row per CDR3 protein. The data contain some 500,000 distinct CDR3 sequences, under 15% of them singletons.

The source is a woman between 18 and 30 years old with Graves' hyperthyroidism. The chain has TRBV5-1 and TRBJ1-1; a weak D match, TRBD1 (5 bases). The sequenced sample consisted of blood. CDR3 protein: CASSFSLGGTEAFF. DNA for the CDR3: TGCGCCAGCAGCTTTTCCTTGGGGGGGACTGAAGCTTTCTTT.